This record covers a single TCR beta chain. The junction differs from germline at one of its ends, possibly a read error. The table came from immunoSEQ multiplex PCR; TCRdb's copy has only in-frame clones and leaves some out. The sample carries some 200,000 clones, around 86% recorded once. This sample was taken from a study of blood T cell repertoires in COVID-19. This CDR3 spans 14 amino acids. The germline V gene has CDR1 SSHAT and CDR2 FNYEAQ (reference sequence). The origin of this receptor is an elderly man with acute or convalescent COVID-19. The source material was peripheral blood. This chain joins TRBV7-7 and TRBJ2-5; D remains ambiguous. The CDR3 protein is CASSLAGPQETQYF. The CDR3 DNA follows: TGTGCTAGCAGCTTAGCCGGTCCCCAAGAGACCCAGTACTTC.